These 9 T cell receptor beta chains came from one sample sequenced in a study of T cells in Graves' hyperthyroidism and ophthalmopathy. The investigators amplified TCR beta CDR3 regions from RNA transcripts. First-round RT-PCR targeting the TCR CDR3 was performed with the HTBI primer set. TCRdb analysed the multiplex PCR reads with MiXCR anew, one entry per CDR3 protein. The sample records about 380,000 distinct CDR3 sequences, about 18% being singletons. The specimen sequenced was blood. All receptors come from a man younger than 35 with Graves' ophthalmopathy.

This clonotype appeared many times. The chain carries TRBV10-1 and TRBJ1-1; D remains unclear. CDR1 and CDR2 from the germline V gene are WNHNN and SYGVQD (reference sequence). The CDR3 extends over 15 amino acids. V shed 4 bases and J shed 1 base, with 13 bases lying between them. This chain's CDR3 is CASSAKGGGNTEAFF. DNA for the CDR3: TGCGCCAGCAGTGCCAAAGGTGGTGGGAACACTGAAGCTTTCTTT.

This clonotype was seen at least ten times. The rearrangement links TRBV2 to TRBJ1-1; D not certain. From germline, CDR1 is SNHLY and CDR2 FYNNEI. V was shortened by 8 bases and J by 7 bases, with 14 bases between the two germline ends. The CDR3 is made up of 12 amino acids. For the CDR3, the DNA is TGTGCCAGCGTGTCCGAGGCGGATGAAGCTTTCTTT. It codes for CASVSEADEAFF. Together with reference TRBV2 and TRBJ1-1, the CDR3 gives the full variable domain: EPEVTQTPSHQVTQMGQEVILRCVPISNHLYFYWYRQILGQKVEFLVSFYNNEISEKSEIFDDQFSVERPDGSNFTLKIRSTKLEDSAMYFCASVSEADEAFFGQGTRLTVV.

This clonotype was counted a single time. V is TRBV7-2 and J is TRBJ1-6, with D possibly TRBD1 on 5 matching bases. Germline V gene lookup returns CDR1 SGHTA and CDR2 FQGNSA. The CDR3 totals 15 residues. V lost 6 bases, J lost 9 bases, and 18 bases lay in between. CDR3 region: CASSPTQGWGSPLHF. The CDR3 DNA reads as TGTGCCAGCAGTCCCACGCAGGGCTGGGGTTCACCCCTCCACTTT.

Ten or more counts support this clonotype. This rearrangement joins TRBV5-1 to TRBJ2-7; weak D call: TRBD1 (6 bases). The CDR3 runs 15 residues. Trimming pared 0 bases from V and 1 base from J, leaving 11 bases between. Germline-derived CDR1 and CDR2 are SGHRS and YFSETQ. The CDR3 DNA is TGCGCCAGCAGCTTGGCGCCAGGGGAGTCCTACGAGCAGTACTTC. The encoded protein is CASSLAPGESYEQYF.

To note about this clonotype: This may stem from a read error, because a much larger clone lies one nucleotide away. The V gene is TRBV7-9, the J gene TRBJ1-1, with D possibly TRBD1 on 6 matching bases. Germline values: CDR1 SEHNR, CDR2 FQNEAQ (reference sequence). The CDR3 sequence is 14 residues long. V dropped 5 bases and J dropped 6 bases, with 16 bases sitting between them. CDR3 protein: CASSADSVNAEAFF. Here the CDR3 DNA reads TGTGCCAGCAGCGCGGACAGTGTAAACGCTGAAGCTTTCTTT.

The rearrangement joins TRBV12-3 or TRBV12-4 to TRBJ2-1, with a weak D call TRBD2 (5 bases). The CDR3 runs to 12 residues. Trimming took off 6 bases at V and 7 bases at J, with 10 bases between the two ends. The CDR3 DNA sequence: TGTGCCAGCAGACTACGGAGGAATGAGCAGTTCTTC. Protein: CASRLRRNEQFF.

This clonotype was found many times. The chain uses TRBV5-8 and TRBJ2-7, with D possibly being TRBD1 (6 bases). Trimming stripped 0 bases from V and 2 bases from J, with 9 bases between. The germline gives CDR1 SGHTS, CDR2 YDEGEE. The CDR3 has 14 residues. As DNA, the CDR3 is TGTGCCAGCAGCTTGGAGGGACACACCTACGAGCAGTACTTC. Translating gives CASSLEGHTYEQYF.

This clonotype was seen a few times. The genes are TRBV29-1 and TRBJ2-1; TRBD2 matches at 7 bases. The CDR3 contains 14 residues. Germline CDR1 reads SQVTM; CDR2 reads ANQGSEA. The CDR3 sequence is CGGVQVSGYNEQFF. In nucleotides, the CDR3 is TGCGGGGGGGTTCAAGTTTCGGGCTACAATGAGCAGTTCTTC.

The table lists this clonotype with many counts. The gene calls are TRBV2 and TRBJ1-3, with 8 nucleotides matching TRBD1. This CDR3 contains 15 residues. Germline loops: CDR1 SNHLY, CDR2 FYNNEI. The V and J ends lost 4 bases and 3 bases, in that order; junction bases with no gene match: 5. CDR3 DNA: TGTGCCAGCAGTGTCCAAACAGGGGGTGGAAACACCATATATTTT. Its translation: CASSVQTGGGNTIYF.